Below are 32 T cell receptor beta chains sequenced from a single sample in a study of shared T cell receptors in the human thymus. Method: immunoSEQ multiplex PCR; TCRdb's copy keeps in-frame clones and lacks some. Among hundreds of thousands of clones listed, roughly 90% were seen once. These sequences were also reported in another study, on human thymus T cells.

The specimen sequenced was thymocytes. These receptors all stem from a boy younger than two with a congenital heart defect.

This clone appeared once. The genes are TRBV30 and TRBJ2-3; TRBD2 matches 8 bases. The CDR3 runs to 17 residues. CDR1 is GTSNPN, CDR2 SVGIG, per germline (reference sequence). Trimming took 0 bases from V and 0 from J; bases not matched to a gene: 8. The chain's CDR3 is CAWSVTGGAPSTDTQYF. The CDR3 region has the DNA TGTGCCTGGAGTGTAACGGGAGGGGCACCTAGCACAGATACGCAGTATTTT.

V is TRBV4-1 and J is TRBJ2-1; no firm D call. The CDR3 contains 13 residues. CDR1 and CDR2 (germline): MGHRA, YSYEKL. Trimming pared 4 bases from V and 7 bases from J, leaving 11 bases between. The CDR3 DNA is TGCGCCAGCAGCCCTACGGGTAGGAATGAGCAGTTCTTC. It encodes CASSPTGRNEQFF.

The chain carries TRBV11-2 and TRBJ1-2, with TRBD1 identical over 7 bases. Trimming took 6 bases from V and 6 from J; bases not matched to a gene: 13. The CDR3 extends over 15 amino acids. Germline V lookup: CDR1 SGHAT, CDR2 FQNNGV. The DNA for the CDR3 is TGTGCCAGCAGTCTCCTCGAGGGGGCTCAGGATGGCTACACCTTC. This codes for CASSLLEGAQDGYTF.

The chain links TRBV7-9 to TRBJ1-2; tentatively, D is TRBD1 (6 bases). The germline V and J ends were trimmed by 3 bases and 8 bases, with 16 bases remaining between them. This CDR3 contains 14 residues. Looked up from germline, CDR1 is SEHNR and CDR2 is FQNEAQ (reference sequence). DNA of the CDR3: TGTGCCAGCAGCTTTTCACAGGGCCTCCTCGGCTACACCTTC. Translating gives CASSFSQGLLGYTF.

The V call is TRBV5-4, the J call TRBJ1-5, with D perhaps TRBD1 (6 bases). The CDR3 extends over 14 amino acids. V lost 2 bases and J lost 4, with 10 bases in between. CDR1 is SGHNT, CDR2 YYREEE, per germline (reference sequence). The CDR3 bases are TGTGCCAGCAGCTTACCGGGACAAAATCAGCCCCAGCATTTT. Translation: CASSLPGQNQPQHF.

This clone has a single count. V usage is TRBV7-3 and J usage is TRBJ2-6; possible D gene TRBD1, 6 bases. The V and J ends lost 5 bases and 2 bases respectively, with 16 bases between them. Per the germline V gene, CDR1 is SGHTA and CDR2 is FQGTGA. The CDR3 totals 17 residues. In DNA, the CDR3 is TGTGCCAGCAGCCCCGCAGGGGTCGGACCTGGGGCCAACGTCCTGACTTTC. This translates into CASSPAGVGPGANVLTF.

This rearrangement joins TRBV27 to TRBJ1-1; D is ambiguous. The CDR3 is 14 residues long. CDR1 and CDR2 (germline): MNHEY, SMNVEV (reference sequence). The V end was cut by 5 bases, the J end by 1 base, with 11 bases between. CDR3 protein: CASSPRTWNTEAFF. CDR3 DNA sequence: TGTGCCAGCAGTCCCCGAACTTGGAACACTGAAGCTTTCTTT.

This clone was observed once. The chain recombines TRBV14 with TRBJ2-3; 8 nucleotides match TRBD2. Germline values: CDR1 SGHDN, CDR2 FVKESK. The CDR3 contains 14 residues. V shed 4 bases and J 2 bases; nucleotides not matched to a gene: 2. The CDR3 reads CASSPGGTTDTQYF. The CDR3 DNA reads TGTGCCAGCAGCCCGGGGGGGACCACAGATACGCAGTATTTT. Using reference TRBV14 and TRBJ2-3 for the parts outside the CDR3, the full variable domain is EAGVTQFPSHSVIEKGQTVTLRCDPISGHDNLYWYRRVMGKEIKFLLHFVKESKQDESGMPNNRFLAERTGGTYSTLKVQPAELEDSGVYFCASSPGGTTDTQYFGPGTRLTVL.

The rearrangement uses TRBV9 and TRBJ2-7, with TRBD2 as a possible D gene (5 bases). The CDR3 has 15 amino acids. The germline V gene has CDR1 SGDLS and CDR2 YYNGEE. Trimming left V 4 bases short and J 3 bases short, with 17 bases between. The CDR3: CASSPPEASGYEQYF. CDR3 DNA sequence: TGTGCCAGCAGCCCACCCGAGGCGAGCGGCTACGAGCAGTACTTC.

This clone came up a few times. The chain employs TRBV27 and TRBJ2-5; a weak D match, TRBD2 (6 bases). This CDR3 region has 13 residues. Germline V gene data show CDR1 as MNHEY and CDR2 as SMNVEV (reference sequence). Deletions cut 8 bases from V and 3 bases from J, with 13 bases between. The CDR3 DNA reads TGTGCCAGCCAGCGGGCGCCCAAAGAGACCCAGTACTTC. Residues: CASQRAPKETQYF.

V gene TRBV7-9 combines with J gene TRBJ2-5, with TRBD2 matching over 10 bases. The CDR3 sequence is 17 residues long. Germline loops: CDR1 SEHNR, CDR2 FQNEAQ (reference sequence). The V segment lost 5 bases and the J segment 4 bases; nucleotides outside the gene matches: 13. This chain's CDR3 is CASSPPSRVAGGETQYF. The CDR3 DNA is TGTGCCAGCAGCCCACCCTCCCGGGTAGCGGGAGGAGAGACCCAGTACTTC.

V and J are TRBV14 and TRBJ1-2; TRBD1 might be the D (5 bases). Trimming stripped 0 bases from V and 8 bases from J, with 16 bases between. Germline V gene sequence: CDR1 SGHDN, CDR2 FVKESK. The CDR3 covers 15 residues. CDR3 nucleotide sequence: TGTGCCAGCAGCCAAGATGATAGGGCAGGGCGAGGCTACACCTTC. Protein product: CASSQDDRAGRGYTF.

The chain employs TRBV10-3 and TRBJ2-5; D perhaps matches TRBD2 (5 bases). Germline V gene data show CDR1 as ENHRY and CDR2 as SYGVKD. The length of the CDR3 is 11 residues. V lost 11 bases to trimming and J lost 5 bases, with 12 bases between them. CDR3 sequence reads: CAARTGETQYF. The CDR3 DNA reads TGTGCCGCAAGGACGGGGGAGACCCAGTACTTC.

The chain combines TRBV10-3 with TRBJ2-7; TRBD1 matches at 10 bases. Germline V lookup: CDR1 ENHRY, CDR2 SYGVKD. CDR3 size: 13 residues. The V gene end was trimmed by 4 bases and the J gene end by 5 bases; junction bases not matched to a gene: 2. This CDR3 reads CAISGQGANEQYF. The CDR3, as DNA: TGTGCCATCAGTGGACAGGGGGCGAACGAGCAGTACTTC.

The chain employs TRBV10-2 and TRBJ2-7; a weak D match, TRBD2 (7 bases). From germline, CDR1 is WSHSY and CDR2 SAAADI. Trimming took off 8 bases at V and 5 bases at J, with 16 bases between the two ends. The CDR3 totals 13 residues. In DNA, the CDR3 is TGCGCCAGCGGGGGGGGCGGGAGACACGAGCAGTACTTC. Amino acid sequence: CASGGGGRHEQYF.

This sequence joins TRBV19 and TRBJ1-2; 7 positions agree with TRBD1. Germline CDR1 LNHDA, CDR2 SQIVND (reference sequence). The junction had 7 bases not matched to a gene; V was cut back by 3 bases and J by 6 bases. The CDR3 contains 14 residues. CDR3 protein: CASSMRQGTDGYTF. The DNA for the CDR3 is TGTGCCAGTAGTATGCGACAGGGAACGGATGGCTACACCTTC. Supplemented by reference TRBV19 and TRBJ1-2, the full variable domain reads DGGITQSPKYLFRKEGQNVTLSCEQNLNHDAMYWYRQDPGQGLRLIYYSQIVNDFQKGDIAEGYSVSREKKESFPLTVTSAQKNPTAFYLCASSMRQGTDGYTFGSGTRLTVV.

This chain joins TRBV4-1 and TRBJ2-5; TRBD2 aligns across 10 bases. Germline loops: CDR1 MGHRA, CDR2 YSYEKL. The V and J ends lost 1 base and 5 bases, in that order; junction bases with no gene match: 7. The CDR3 consists of 16 residues. The CDR3 bases are TGCGCCAGCAGCCAAGGCTCTAGCGGGAGTCTCGAGACCCAGTACTTC. Translated, it gives CASSQGSSGSLETQYF.

The rearrangement joins TRBV2 to TRBJ2-2; 7 bases map to TRBD2. This CDR3 is 17 amino acids long. Losses at the gene ends were 7 bases for V and 6 bases for J; bases not matched to a gene: 17. CDR1 SNHLY and CDR2 FYNNEI come from the germline V gene. The CDR3 region is CASTESGGAGSAGELFF. The CDR3 nucleotides read TGTGCCAGCACCGAATCTGGCGGAGCGGGAAGCGCCGGGGAGCTGTTTTTT.

The chain carries TRBV10-2 and TRBJ2-5, with 10 bases lining up with TRBD2. Per the germline V gene, CDR1 is WSHSY and CDR2 is SAAADI. The CDR3 consists of 16 residues. Trimming at V came to 6 bases and at J to 5 bases, leaving 12 bases not matched to a gene. The CDR3 loop is CASSPWTSGVAETQYF. DNA for the CDR3: TGCGCCAGCAGCCCCTGGACTAGCGGCGTGGCGGAGACCCAGTACTTC.

V and J are TRBV10-3 and TRBJ1-2; TRBD1 is a possible D gene (6 bases). Germline CDR1 reads ENHRY; CDR2 reads SYGVKD. V was clipped by 6 bases and J by 2 bases, with 10 bases between them. CDR3 length: 13 residues. In nucleotides, the CDR3 is TGTGCCATCAGCTACGACAGGAACTATGGCTACACCTTC. It codes for CAISYDRNYGYTF.

This chain connects TRBV7-2 to TRBJ2-7; TRBD1 aligns across 9 bases. The CDR3 length is 15 residues. The V gene end was trimmed by 3 bases and the J gene end by 1 base; junction bases not matched to a gene: 4. Germline V lookup: CDR1 SGHTA, CDR2 FQGNSA. The CDR3 bases are TGTGCCAGCAGCTTGCCCGGGACAGGGTCCTACGAGCAGTACTTC. Protein: CASSLPGTGSYEQYF.

The gene calls are TRBV25-1 and TRBJ1-1; D remains unclear. Looked up from germline, CDR1 is MGHDK and CDR2 is SYGVNS. The V end lost 5 bases, the J end lost 11 bases, and 21 bases lay between the germline ends. This CDR3 spans 14 amino acids. The CDR3 DNA reads TGTGCCAGCAGTCCCCGGACTGAAACAAGCGAGGCTTTCTTT. As protein: CASSPRTETSEAFF.

The rearrangement joins TRBV15 to TRBJ2-1; 7 bases map to TRBD2. CDR3 length: 16 amino acids. Germline CDR1 LNHNV, CDR2 YYDKDF (reference sequence). V lost 1 base and J lost 3; bases outside the gene matches: 6. CDR3 residues: CATSRAAGVIYNEQFF. CDR3 in DNA: TGTGCCACCAGCAGAGCGGCGGGAGTTATCTACAATGAGCAGTTCTTC.

V usage is TRBV7-2 and J usage is TRBJ1-2; 10 bases match TRBD1. This CDR3 spans 15 amino acids. Germline V gene data show CDR1 as SGHTA and CDR2 as FQGNSA. V gave up 2 bases and J gave up 7 bases; unmatched junction bases: 7. The CDR3 bases are TGTGCCAGCAGCTTACCTCTGACAGGGGGCGGTGGCTACACCTTC. Translated, it gives CASSLPLTGGGGYTF.

The gene calls are TRBV28 and TRBJ1-1; a possible D gene is TRBD1 (5 bases). The germline CDR1 and CDR2 sequences are MDHEN and SYDVKM. This CDR3 region has 15 residues. V was shortened by 4 bases and J by 1 base, with 13 bases between the two germline ends. CDR3 bases: TGTGCCAGCAGTTCCGGCCCGGGGGGGAACACTGAAGCTTTCTTT. Translating gives CASSSGPGGNTEAFF.

The chain carries TRBV6-5 and TRBJ2-3, with TRBD2 identical over 7 bases. The CDR3 has 15 residues. Trimming cost V 3 bases and J 2 bases; bases outside gene matches: 5. Germline loops: CDR1 MNHEY, CDR2 SVGAGI. CDR3 in amino acids: CASSYGGRVTDTQYF. Here the CDR3 DNA reads TGTGCCAGCAGTTATGGGGGGAGGGTCACAGATACGCAGTATTTT.

The J gene is TRBJ2-3, the V gene TRBV10-1; 12 bases fit TRBD2. After removal of 6 bases from V and 4 bases from J, the junction contained 14 bases not matched to a gene. This CDR3 contains 18 residues. CDR1 is WNHNN, CDR2 SYGVQD, per germline (reference sequence). CDR3 nucleotide sequence: TGCGCCAGCAGCTTAGGGACTAGCGGGTTACCCCGGGCAGATACGCAGTATTTT. Translating it yields CASSLGTSGLPRADTQYF.

The V call is TRBV27, the J call TRBJ2-2; 11 bases are shared with TRBD2. Germline V gene sequence: CDR1 MNHEY, CDR2 SMNVEV (reference sequence). CDR3 length: 15 residues. With V trimmed by 5 bases and J by 5 bases, 4 bases remained unmatched. The CDR3 coding sequence is TGTGCCAGCAGTCGATTAGCGGGAGGGACCGGGGAGCTGTTTTTT. Translation: CASSRLAGGTGELFF.

The gene calls are TRBV7-3 and TRBJ2-6, with D perhaps TRBD1 (6 bases). The germline CDR1 and CDR2 sequences are SGHTA and FQGTGA. V was cut by 1 base and J by 0 bases, with 16 bases left in between. This CDR3 is 19 amino acids long. The DNA of the CDR3 is TGTGCCAGCAGCTTAAAGGTCAAGGGGGTAACCTCTGGGGCCAACGTCCTGACTTTC. It translates to CASSLKVKGVTSGANVLTF.

This chain connects TRBV7-8 to TRBJ2-5; 9 bases are a match to TRBD1. V lost 0 bases to trimming and J lost 4 bases; unmatched junction nucleotides: 9. This CDR3 region has 17 residues. The germline V gene has CDR1 SGHVS and CDR2 FQNEAQ. The CDR3 DNA reads as TGTGCCAGCAGCTTAGCTTGGCGGGACAGGGAAGGAGAGACCCAGTACTTC. Its protein is CASSLAWRDREGETQYF.

The genes are TRBV10-3 and TRBJ1-2; TRBD1 is a possible D gene (6 bases). Trimming removed 6 bases at V and 7 bases at J, with 18 bases between. The CDR3 has 14 residues. Germline CDR1 is ENHRY and CDR2 is SYGVKD. CDR3 nucleotides: TGTGCCATCAGGACTGGAAACAGGGTGTTTGGCTACACCTTC. Translating it yields CAIRTGNRVFGYTF.

The V call is TRBV4-3, the J call TRBJ2-1, with 9 positions matching TRBD1. Germline V lookup: CDR1 LGHNA, CDR2 YSLEER. The ends lost 0 bases at V and 9 bases at J; junction bases unmatched: 12. The CDR3 length is 17 residues. Here the CDR3 DNA reads TGCGCCAGCAGCCAAGATCGTGGGACAGGGACTGCTTCTGAGCAGTTCTTC. As protein: CASSQDRGTGTASEQFF.